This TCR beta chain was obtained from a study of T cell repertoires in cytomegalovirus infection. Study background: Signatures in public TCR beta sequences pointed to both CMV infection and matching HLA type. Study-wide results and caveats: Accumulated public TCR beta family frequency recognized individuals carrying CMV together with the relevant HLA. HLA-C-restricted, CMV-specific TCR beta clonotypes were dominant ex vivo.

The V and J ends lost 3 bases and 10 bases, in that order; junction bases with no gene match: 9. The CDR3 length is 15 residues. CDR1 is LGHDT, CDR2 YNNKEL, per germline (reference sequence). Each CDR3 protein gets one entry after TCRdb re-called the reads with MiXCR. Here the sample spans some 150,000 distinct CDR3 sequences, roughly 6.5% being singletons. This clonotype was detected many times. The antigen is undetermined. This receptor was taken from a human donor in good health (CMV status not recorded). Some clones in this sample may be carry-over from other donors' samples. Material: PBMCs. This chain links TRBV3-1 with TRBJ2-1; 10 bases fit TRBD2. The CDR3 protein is CASSQGLATRREQFF. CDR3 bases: TGTGCCAGCAGCCAGGGACTAGCGACCCGACGGGAGCAGTTCTTC.